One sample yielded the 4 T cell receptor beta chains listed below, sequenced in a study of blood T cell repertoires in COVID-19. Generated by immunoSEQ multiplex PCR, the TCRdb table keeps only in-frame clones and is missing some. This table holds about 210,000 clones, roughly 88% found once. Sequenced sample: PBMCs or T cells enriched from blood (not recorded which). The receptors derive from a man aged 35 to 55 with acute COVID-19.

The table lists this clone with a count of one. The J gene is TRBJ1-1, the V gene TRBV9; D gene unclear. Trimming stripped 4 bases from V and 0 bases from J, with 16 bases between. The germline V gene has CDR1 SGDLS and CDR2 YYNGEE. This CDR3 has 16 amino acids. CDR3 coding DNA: TGTGCCAGCAGCAGATTCCCGACAAGTCTGAACACTGAAGCTTTCTTT. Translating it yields CASSRFPTSLNTEAFF. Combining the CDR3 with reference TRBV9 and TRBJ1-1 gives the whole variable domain DSGVTQTPKHLITATGQRVTLRCSPRSGDLSVYWYQQSLDQGLQFLIQYYNGEERAKGNILERFSAQQFPDLHSELNLSSLELGDSALYFCASSRFPTSLNTEAFFGQGTRLTVV.

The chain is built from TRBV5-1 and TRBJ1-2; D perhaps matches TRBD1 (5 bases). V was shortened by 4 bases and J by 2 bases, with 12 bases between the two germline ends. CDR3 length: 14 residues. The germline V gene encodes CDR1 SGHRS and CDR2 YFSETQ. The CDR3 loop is CASSPPTANYGYTF. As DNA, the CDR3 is TGCGCCAGCAGCCCTCCGACAGCGAACTATGGCTACACCTTC.

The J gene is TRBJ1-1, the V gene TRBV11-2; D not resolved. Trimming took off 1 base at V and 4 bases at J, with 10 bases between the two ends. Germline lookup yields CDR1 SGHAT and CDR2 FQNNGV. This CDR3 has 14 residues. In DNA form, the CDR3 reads TGTGCCAGCAGCTTAGTGGCCCGGGGCACTGAAGCTTTCTTT. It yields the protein CASSLVARGTEAFF.

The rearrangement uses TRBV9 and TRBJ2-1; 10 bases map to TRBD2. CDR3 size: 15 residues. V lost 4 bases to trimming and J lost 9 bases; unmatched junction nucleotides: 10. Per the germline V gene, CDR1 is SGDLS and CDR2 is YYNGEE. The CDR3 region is CASSPDTSGIAEQFF. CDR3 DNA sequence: TGTGCCAGCAGCCCAGACACTAGCGGGATTGCTGAGCAGTTCTTC.